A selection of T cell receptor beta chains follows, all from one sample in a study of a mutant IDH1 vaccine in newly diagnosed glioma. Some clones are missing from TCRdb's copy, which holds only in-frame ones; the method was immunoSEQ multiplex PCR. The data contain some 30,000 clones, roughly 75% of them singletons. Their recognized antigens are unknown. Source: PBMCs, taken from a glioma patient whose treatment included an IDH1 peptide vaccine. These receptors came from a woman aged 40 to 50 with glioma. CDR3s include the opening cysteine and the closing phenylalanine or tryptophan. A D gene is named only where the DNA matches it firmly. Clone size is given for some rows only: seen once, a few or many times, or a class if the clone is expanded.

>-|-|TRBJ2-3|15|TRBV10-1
TGCGCCAGCAGTGCTCGGCTACCGCCCACAGATACGCAGTATTTT
CASSARLPPTDTQYF
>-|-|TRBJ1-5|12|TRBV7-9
TGTGCCAGCACCTCCGGTAGCGAGCCCCAGCATTTT
CASTSGSEPQHF
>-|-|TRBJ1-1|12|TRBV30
TGTGCCTGGAGTTTGGGGAGAACTGAAGCTTTCTTT
CAWSLGRTEAFF
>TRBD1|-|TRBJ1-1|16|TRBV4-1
TGCGCCAGCAGCCAAGGCAGACAGGGAGTCCGGCGGGAAGCTTTCTTT
CASSQGRQGVRREAFF
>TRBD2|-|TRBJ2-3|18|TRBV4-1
TGCGCCAGCAGCCAAGGGGTGTTGCGGGGGGGAAATAACGATACGCAGTATTTT
CASSQGVLRGGNNDTQYF
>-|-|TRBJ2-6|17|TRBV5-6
TGTGCCAGCAGCTTTGGGACACGTGAGGCTGGGGCCAACGTCCTGACTTTC
CASSFGTREAGANVLTF
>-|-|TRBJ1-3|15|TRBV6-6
TGTGCCAGCAGCTCCCGGGAAGGGTCTGGAAACACCATATATTTT
CASSSREGSGNTIYF
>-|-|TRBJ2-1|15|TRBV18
TGTGCCAGCTCACCACCCCGGACTACCCACAATGAGCAGTTCTTC
CASSPPRTTHNEQFF
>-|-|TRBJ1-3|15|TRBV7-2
TGTGCCAGCAGAGGGGAGGGACTAAACCGGCACACCATATATTTT
CASRGEGLNRHTIYF
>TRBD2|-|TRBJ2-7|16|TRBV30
TGTGCCTGGAGTGTACCTAGCGGGGGTTACTCCTACGAGCAGTACTTC
CAWSVPSGGYSYEQYF
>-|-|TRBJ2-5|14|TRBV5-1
TGCGCCAGCAGCTGGGTTAACAGAGGGGAGACCCAGTACTTC
CASSWVNRGETQYF
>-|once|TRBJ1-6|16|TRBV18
TGTGCCAGCTCACAAGGGCTGGGGGCGAATAATTCACCCCTCCACTTT
CASSQGLGANNSPLHF
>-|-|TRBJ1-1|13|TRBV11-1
TGTGCCAGCAGCCTTTGGGAGAACACTGAAGCTTTCTTT
CASSLWENTEAFF
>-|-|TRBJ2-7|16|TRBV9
TGTGCCAGCAGCGGGGACGAGGGAACGCTAACCTACGAGCAGTACTTC
CASSGDEGTLTYEQYF
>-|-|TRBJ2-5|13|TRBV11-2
TGTGCCAGCAGCTTGTGGTACGGCGAGACCCAGTACTTC
CASSLWYGETQYF
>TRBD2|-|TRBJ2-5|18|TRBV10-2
TGCGCCAGCACCCCCCGAGGGGCTAGCGGATGGGTGGGGGAGACCCAGTACTTC
CASTPRGASGWVGETQYF
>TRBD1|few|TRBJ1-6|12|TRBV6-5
TGTGCCAGCAGGACAGGGGACTCACCCCTCCACTTT
CASRTGDSPLHF
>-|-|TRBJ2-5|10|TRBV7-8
TGTGCCAGCAGCGGGGAAGCCCAGTACTTC
CASSGEAQYF
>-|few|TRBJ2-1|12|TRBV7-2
TGTGCCAGCAGCTTAGGAGGGTTTGGGCAGTTCTTC
CASSLGGFGQFF
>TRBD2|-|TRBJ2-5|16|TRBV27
TGTGCCACATCCCAAGAAAGCGGGGGGGCACGAGAGACCCAGTACTTC
CATSQESGGARETQYF
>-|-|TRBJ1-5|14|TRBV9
TGTGCCAGCAGCGCCTCAGGAGGGGATCAGCCCCAGCATTTT
CASSASGGDQPQHF
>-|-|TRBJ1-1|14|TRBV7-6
TGTGCCAGCAGCTCCCTCCACAGGGACACTGAAGCTTTCTTT
CASSSLHRDTEAFF
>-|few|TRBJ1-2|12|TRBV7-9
TGTGCCAGCAGCTTATTAAGGGATGGCTACACCTTC
CASSLLRDGYTF
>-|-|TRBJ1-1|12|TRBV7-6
TGTGCCAGCAGCTCCGTGGGCAGTCGAGCTTTCTTT
CASSSVGSRAFF
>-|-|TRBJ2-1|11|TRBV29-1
TGCAGCGTTGAACAGAATACTGAGCAGTTCTTC
CSVEQNTEQFF
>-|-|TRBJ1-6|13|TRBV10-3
TGTGCCATCAGGGACCAAGGGGATTCACCCCTCCACTTT
CAIRDQGDSPLHF
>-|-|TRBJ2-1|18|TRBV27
TGTGCCAGCAGTTTATCCGGGACGACAGTTAAGCCCTACAATGAGCAGTTCTTC
CASSLSGTTVKPYNEQFF
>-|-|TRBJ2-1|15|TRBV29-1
TGCAGCGTTGAAGACGGTAGGGTCGACCTCGGTGAGCAGTTCTTC
CSVEDGRVDLGEQFF
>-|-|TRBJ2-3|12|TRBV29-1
TGCAGCGTTGGAGTTCAGCAAGATACGCAGTATTTT
CSVGVQQDTQYF
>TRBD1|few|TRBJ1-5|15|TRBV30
TGTGCCTGGAGACCTACAGGGGGCAGGGATCAGCCCCAGCATTTT
CAWRPTGGRDQPQHF
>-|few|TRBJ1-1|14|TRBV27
TGTGCCAGCAGTGTCTTCCGCCCGAGGTTTGAAGCTTTCTTT
CASSVFRPRFEAFF